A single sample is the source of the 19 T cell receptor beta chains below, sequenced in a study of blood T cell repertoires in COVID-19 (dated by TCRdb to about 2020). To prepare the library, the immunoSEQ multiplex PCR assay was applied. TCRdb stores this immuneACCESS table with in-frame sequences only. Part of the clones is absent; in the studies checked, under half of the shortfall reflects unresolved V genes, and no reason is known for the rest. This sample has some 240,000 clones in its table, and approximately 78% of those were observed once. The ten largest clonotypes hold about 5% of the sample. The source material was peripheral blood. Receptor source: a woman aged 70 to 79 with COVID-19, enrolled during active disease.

The CDR3 DNA sequence: TGCGCCAGCAGTGAGACTATGAACACTGAAGCTTTCTTT. It translates to CASSETMNTEAFF. This sequence joins TRBV10-1 and TRBJ1-1, with unresolved D. V shed 2 bases and J shed 0 bases, with 4 bases lying between them. CDR1 and CDR2 (germline): WNHNN, SYGVQD (reference sequence). There are 13 residues in the CDR3.

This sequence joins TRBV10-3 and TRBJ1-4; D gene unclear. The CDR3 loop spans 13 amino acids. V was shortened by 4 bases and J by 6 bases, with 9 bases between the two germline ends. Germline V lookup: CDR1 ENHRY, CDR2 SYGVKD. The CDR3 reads CAISGAEDEKLFF. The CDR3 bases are TGTGCCATCAGTGGAGCCGAGGATGAAAAACTGTTTTTT.

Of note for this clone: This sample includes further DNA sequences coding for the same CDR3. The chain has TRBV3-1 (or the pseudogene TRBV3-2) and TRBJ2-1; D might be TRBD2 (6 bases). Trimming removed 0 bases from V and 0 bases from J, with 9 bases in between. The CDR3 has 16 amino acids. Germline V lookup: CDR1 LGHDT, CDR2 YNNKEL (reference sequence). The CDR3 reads CASSQERGSSYNEQFF. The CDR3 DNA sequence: TGTGCCAGCAGCCAAGAACGGGGGAGCTCCTACAATGAGCAGTTCTTC.

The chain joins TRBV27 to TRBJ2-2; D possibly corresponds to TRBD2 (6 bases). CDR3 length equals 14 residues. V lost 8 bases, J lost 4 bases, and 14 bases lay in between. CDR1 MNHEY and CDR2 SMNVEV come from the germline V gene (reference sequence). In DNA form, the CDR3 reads TGTGCCAGCTTTGGGCTAGCGTCCACCGGGGAGCTGTTTTTT. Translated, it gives CASFGLASTGELFF.

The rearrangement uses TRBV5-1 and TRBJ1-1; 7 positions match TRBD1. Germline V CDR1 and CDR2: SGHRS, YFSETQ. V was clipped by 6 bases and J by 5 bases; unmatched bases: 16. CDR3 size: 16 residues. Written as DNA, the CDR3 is TGCGCCAGCACCATGGGCGTGGGTACAGGGGTTACTGAAGCTTTCTTT. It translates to CASTMGVGTGVTEAFF.

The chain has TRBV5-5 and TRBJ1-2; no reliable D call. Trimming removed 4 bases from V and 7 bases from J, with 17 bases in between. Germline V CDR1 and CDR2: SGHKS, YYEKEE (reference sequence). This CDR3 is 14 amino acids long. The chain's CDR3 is CASSPPSRIGGYTF. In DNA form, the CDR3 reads TGTGCCAGCAGCCCCCCAAGCAGGATCGGTGGCTACACCTTC.

The CDR3 DNA reads TGTGCCTGGAGATCAGGGGGCGGGGAGACCCAGTACTTC. The encoded protein is CAWRSGGGETQYF. V and J are TRBV30 and TRBJ2-5, with 8 bases aligning to TRBD1. Germline V gene lookup returns CDR1 GTSNPN and CDR2 SVGIG (reference sequence). With 3 bases clipped from V and 5 bases from J, the junction kept 5 bases outside the gene matches. CDR3 size: 13 residues.

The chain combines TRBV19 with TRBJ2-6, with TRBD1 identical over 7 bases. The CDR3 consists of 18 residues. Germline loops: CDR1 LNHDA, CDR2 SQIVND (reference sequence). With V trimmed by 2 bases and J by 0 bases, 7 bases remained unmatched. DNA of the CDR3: TGTGCCAGTAGTATAAGAGGGACAGCCATCTCTGGGGCCAACGTCCTGACTTTC. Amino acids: CASSIRGTAISGANVLTF. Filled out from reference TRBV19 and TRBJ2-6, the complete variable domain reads DGGITQSPKYLFRKEGQNVTLSCEQNLNHDAMYWYRQDPGQGLRLIYYSQIVNDFQKGDIAEGYSVSREKKESFPLTVTSAQKNPTAFYLCASSIRGTAISGANVLTFGAGSRLTVL.

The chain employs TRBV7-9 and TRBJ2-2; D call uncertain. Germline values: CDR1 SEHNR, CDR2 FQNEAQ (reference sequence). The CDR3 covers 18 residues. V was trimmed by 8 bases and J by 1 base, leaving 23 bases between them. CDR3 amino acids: CASQGDSLSTVNTGELFF. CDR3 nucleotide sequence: TGTGCCAGCCAAGGCGACTCTTTGAGTACGGTGAACACCGGGGAGCTGTTTTTT.

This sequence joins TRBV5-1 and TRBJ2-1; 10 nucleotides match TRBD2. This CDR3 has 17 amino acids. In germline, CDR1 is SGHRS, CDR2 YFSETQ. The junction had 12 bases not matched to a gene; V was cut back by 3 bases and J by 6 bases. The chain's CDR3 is CASSSGTSATRSNEQFF. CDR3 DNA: TGCGCCAGCAGCTCGGGGACTAGCGCAACTCGGAGCAATGAGCAGTTCTTC. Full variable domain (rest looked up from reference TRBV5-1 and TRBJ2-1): KAGVTQTPRYLIKTRGQQVTLSCSPISGHRSVSWYQQTPGQGLQFLFEYFSETQRNKGNFPGRFSGRQFSNSRSEMNVSTLELGDSALYLCASSSGTSATRSNEQFFGPGTRLTVL.

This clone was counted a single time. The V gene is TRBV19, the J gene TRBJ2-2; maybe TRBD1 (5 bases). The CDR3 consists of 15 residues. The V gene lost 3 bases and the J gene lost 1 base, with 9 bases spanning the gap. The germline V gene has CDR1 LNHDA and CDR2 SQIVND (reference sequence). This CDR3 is CASSITGENTGELFF. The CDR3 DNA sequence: TGTGCCAGTAGTATCACAGGAGAGAACACCGGGGAGCTGTTTTTT.

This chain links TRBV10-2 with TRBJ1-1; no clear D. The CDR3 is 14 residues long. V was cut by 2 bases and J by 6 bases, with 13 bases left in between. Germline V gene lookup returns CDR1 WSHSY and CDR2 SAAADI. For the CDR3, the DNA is TGCGCCAGCAGTGAGGGTCGGAGGGTGGCTGAAGCTTTCTTT. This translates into CASSEGRRVAEAFF.

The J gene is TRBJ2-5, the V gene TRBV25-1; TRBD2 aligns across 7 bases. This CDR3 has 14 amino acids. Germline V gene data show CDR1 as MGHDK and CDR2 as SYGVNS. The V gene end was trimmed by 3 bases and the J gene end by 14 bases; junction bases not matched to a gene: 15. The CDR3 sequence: CASSERALGGRSYF. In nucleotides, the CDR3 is TGTGCCAGCAGTGAGAGGGCCCTAGGCGGGAGATCTTACTTC.

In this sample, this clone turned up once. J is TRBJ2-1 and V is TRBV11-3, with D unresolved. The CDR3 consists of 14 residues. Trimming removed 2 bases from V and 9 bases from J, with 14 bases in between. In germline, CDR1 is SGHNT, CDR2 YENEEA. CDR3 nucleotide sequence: TGTGCCAGCAGCTTACGGGTACCCCCGTTTGAGCAGTTCTTC. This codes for CASSLRVPPFEQFF.

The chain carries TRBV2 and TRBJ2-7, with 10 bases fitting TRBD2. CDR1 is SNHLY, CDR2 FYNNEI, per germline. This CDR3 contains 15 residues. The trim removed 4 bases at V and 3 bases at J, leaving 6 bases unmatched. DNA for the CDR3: TGTGCCAGCAGTGGAGGACTAGCGGTACTCTACGAGCAGTACTTC. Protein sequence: CASSGGLAVLYEQYF. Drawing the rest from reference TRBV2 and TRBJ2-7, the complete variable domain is EPEVTQTPSHQVTQMGQEVILRCVPISNHLYFYWYRQILGQKVEFLVSFYNNEISEKSEIFDDQFSVERPDGSNFTLKIRSTKLEDSAMYFCASSGGLAVLYEQYFGPGTRLTVT.

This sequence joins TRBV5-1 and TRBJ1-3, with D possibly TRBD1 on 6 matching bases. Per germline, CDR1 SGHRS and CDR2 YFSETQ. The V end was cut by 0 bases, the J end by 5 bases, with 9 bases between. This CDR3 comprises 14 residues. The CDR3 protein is CASSLEGDRNTIYF. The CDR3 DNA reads TGCGCCAGCAGCTTGGAGGGGGACAGAAACACCATATATTTT.

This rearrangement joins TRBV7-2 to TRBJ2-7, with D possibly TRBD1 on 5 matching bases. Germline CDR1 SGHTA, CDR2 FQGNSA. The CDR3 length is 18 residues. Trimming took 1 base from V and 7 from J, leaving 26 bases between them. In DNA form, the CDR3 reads TGTGCCAGCAGCTTAGATTTACCTTGGGCTACCGGCTCAGGGGAGCAGTACTTC. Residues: CASSLDLPWATGSGEQYF. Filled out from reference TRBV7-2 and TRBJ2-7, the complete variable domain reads GAGVSQSPSNKVTEKGKDVELRCDPISGHTALYWYRQSLGQGLEFLIYFQGNSAPDKSGLPSDRFSAERTGGSVSTLTIQRTQQEDSAVYLCASSLDLPWATGSGEQYFGPGTRLTVT.

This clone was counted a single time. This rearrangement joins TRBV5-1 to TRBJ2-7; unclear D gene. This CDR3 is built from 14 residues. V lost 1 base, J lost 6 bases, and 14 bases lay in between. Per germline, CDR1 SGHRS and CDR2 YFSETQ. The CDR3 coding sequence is TGCGCCAGCAGCTTGAACCAGTCCCCTAGCGAGCAGTACTTC. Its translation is CASSLNQSPSEQYF.

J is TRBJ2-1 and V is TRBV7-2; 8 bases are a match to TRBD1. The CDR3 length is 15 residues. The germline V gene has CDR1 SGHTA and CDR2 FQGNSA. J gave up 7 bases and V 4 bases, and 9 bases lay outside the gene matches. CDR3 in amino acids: CASSSYGTGRNEQFF. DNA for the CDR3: TGTGCCAGCAGCTCCTATGGGACAGGTAGGAATGAGCAGTTCTTC.